Listed below are T cell receptor beta chains from one sample, sequenced in a study of spatial heterogeneity in lung cancer. TCRdb re-analysed the 5' RACE reads in MiXCR, keeping a single row per CDR3 protein. The repertoire holds 1,800 or so distinct CDR3 sequences, with under 6.5% as singletons. This material consisted of lung tumor tissue, taken at surgery. The source is a male donor with early-stage non-small cell lung cancer. Both conserved end residues are part of each CDR3. D genes are given only for firm matches. Not all rows give a size; the values are once, few, many and, for expanded clones, a class.

TRBJ2-1 medium-sized TRBV7-6 NA CASSSGRGNEQFF TGTGCCAGCAGCTCGGGACGGGGAAATGAGCAGTTCTTC
TRBJ1-5 medium-sized TRBV5-8 NA CASSSGMNQPQHF TGTGCCAGCAGCTCCGGAATGAATCAGCCCCAGCATTTT
TRBJ2-2 many TRBV10-3 TRBD2 CAITGLAGSGELFF TGTGCCATCACCGGACTAGCGGGATCCGGGGAGCTGTTTTTT
TRBJ2-5 medium-sized TRBV20-1 TRBD2 CSAPPLSSGVETQYF TGCAGTGCCCCACCTTTGAGTAGCGGGGTAGAGACCCAGTACTTC
TRBJ1-1 medium-sized TRBV11-2 NA CASSSPGRMNTEAFF TGTGCCAGCAGCTCTCCGGGACGGATGAACACTGAAGCTTTCTTT
TRBJ2-2 medium-sized TRBV9 NA CASTGTVTTGELFF TGTGCCAGCACCGGTACGGTTACGACCGGGGAGCTGTTTTTT
TRBJ2-7 medium-sized TRBV7-2 TRBD2 CASSLSGISYEQYF TGTGCCAGCAGCCTTAGCGGGATCTCCTACGAGCAGTACTTC
TRBJ2-7 large TRBV29-1 NA CSLWTSLGFEQYF TGCAGCTTATGGACGTCCCTCGGTTTTGAGCAGTACTTC
TRBJ2-7 medium-sized TRBV6-1 NA CASSEAEHYEQYF TGTGCCAGCAGTGAAGCGGAACACTACGAGCAGTACTTC
TRBJ2-1 medium-sized TRBV20-1 NA CSARVPPRLGDEQFF TGCAGTGCTAGAGTCCCTCCCCGACTAGGGGATGAGCAGTTCTTC
TRBJ2-5 many TRBV28 TRBD1 CASSLGGTGEVEETQYF TGTGCCAGCAGTTTAGGGGGGACAGGAGAAGTGGAGGAGACCCAGTACTTC
TRBJ2-5 medium-sized TRBV29-1 TRBD1 CSVASGQALQETQYF TGCAGCGTTGCTTCGGGACAGGCTCTCCAAGAGACCCAGTACTTC
TRBJ2-5 medium-sized TRBV24-1 TRBD2 CATSDSTGLAGETQYF TGTGCCACCAGTGACTCAACCGGACTAGCTGGGGAGACCCAGTACTTC
TRBJ2-5 few TRBV7-8 NA CASSPSWSGSKETQYF TGTGCCAGCAGCCCGTCGTGGAGCGGGTCTAAAGAGACCCAGTACTTC
TRBJ2-1 medium-sized TRBV11-2 NA CASSLGLASNEQFF TGTGCCAGCAGCTTAGGGCTAGCGTCCAATGAGCAGTTCTTC
TRBJ1-3 NA TRBV20-1 NA CSARRDTRDTIYF TGCAGTGCTCGCCGGGACACCAGGGACACCATATATTTT
TRBJ1-2 many TRBV28 NA CASSFTLSVLSGYTF TGTGCCAGCAGTTTTACCCTCAGTGTCCTCAGTGGCTACACCTTC